The sequence of this T cell receptor (beta chain) was determined in a study of beta chain features in type 1 diabetes (dated 2018 in TCRdb). Study-wide context: Mean age, gender distribution, total cell number and subset yield did not differ between patients and healthy donors. A total of roughly 100 million sorted cells were examined across all samples, and the number of cells per subset was strongly correlated with RNA yield. In the study, recently diagnosed type 1 diabetes patients and matched healthy donors were compared on the TCRB repertoires of their sorted circulating CD4+ T cell subsets. Whereas all 28 donors provided naive and central memory subsets, regulatory and stem cell-like memory subsets were isolated from just 8 patients and about 8 healthy donors.

All of the isolated RNA was reverse transcribed with the High Capacity cDNA Reverse Transcription Kit, so expressed TCRB transcripts were sequenced. Deep immunoSEQ sequencing was applied to naive, central memory and regulatory T cell samples, giving an average of about 3.6 million total reads per sample. Sorted cells were lysed in RLT buffer and RNA was extracted with DNase-treated RNeasy Micro or Mini kits, depending on cell number. Each cell subset was processed separately to prevent cross-contamination, with patient and healthy donor samples processed together. The immunoSEQ multiplex PCR was used to amplify TCRB sequences from cDNA, yielding 87-bp fragments that span the CDR3 region. The amplicons were sequenced using the Illumina HiSeq platform. The original methods were these. PCR bias was corrected computationally using synthetic template baselines, and reads within Hamming distance 2 were collapsed, with unmergeable singletons discarded. Reads were aligned against IMGT to assign V, D and J genes, CDR3 length and insertions or deletions at six rearrangement sites. Within each subset, clonotype counts were normalized to sorted cell number, and only after that were true diversity and Gini coefficients computed with the tcR R package. Repertoire sharing was quantified using the overlap coefficient calculated on TCRB nucleotide sequences. Out-of-frame TCRB sequences from naive cells were analyzed as a proxy for the pre-selection repertoire. TCRdb's version of the immuneACCESS table is confined to in-frame rearrangements and falls short of the full clone set. An unresolved V gene accounts for under half of the shortfall where checked; the remainder is of unknown origin. The V and J calls and clone size come from that table; D and trimming were worked out from the DNA. A total of 600,000 or so clones appear in this sample, about an eighth of them only once. In total, the top ten clones hold around 0.12% of the sample.

Regarding this clone: Its antigen specificity is not known. No much larger clone is present one base from it, and per-base qualities are unavailable.

Trimming costs V 0 bases and J 7 bases, and their ends lie 16 bases apart. The CDR3 numbers 16 residues from cysteine through phenylalanine. Just CDR3 DNA is preserved here, 48 bases in frame from base 1. CDR1 LNHDA and CDR2 SQIVND were looked up in the germline V gene (reference sequence). A single peripheral blood draw of around 120 mL on average was collected from each donor into heparinised tubes. Naive, central memory, regulatory and stem cell-like memory CD4+ T cells were sorted on a BD FACSAria II using a panel including CD45RO, CCR7, CD25, CD127, CD95 and CD27. Every sorted population had a purity above 95%. Right away, PBMCs were isolated by Lymphoprep density gradient centrifugation and were stained directly, with no culture step. So that batch effects would be minimized, each experiment stained and sorted samples in pairs, pairing one healthy donor with one patient. Study-level results and caveats: Sequencing cDNA rather than genomic DNA could over-represent highly expressing activated cells, although activation and CD3 levels did not differ between groups. Shorter templates might be favored by PCR, yet because patient and control samples were amplified and corrected together, any such skew would affect both groups equally. Patients with type 1 diabetes made fewer insertions and deleted more nucleotides at VDJ recombination sites, implying thymic rearrangement abnormalities. Naive, central memory and regulatory TCRB repertoires appeared to be more similar among patients than among healthy donors. Only small numbers of individuals were included in the HLA sub-analyses, which left unresolved whether HLA type had any influence on TCRB rearrangement. A moderate but significant shortening of TCRB CDR3 length was observed in type 1 diabetes patients in all four CD4+ subsets.

The rearranged segments are TRBV19 and TRBJ2-1; a tentative D match to TRBD2 spans 5 bases. The specimen sequenced was naive CD4+ T cells from blood. Sample cell subset or site, as interpreted from the label and publication: true naive CD4+ T cells. The TCR sequence derives from a man younger than 40 with type 1 diabetes. The CDR3 sequence is CASSIDLASNGNEQFF. The sequenced DNA: TGTGCCAGTAGTATAGATTTGGCTAGCAATGGGAATGAGCAGTTCTTC.